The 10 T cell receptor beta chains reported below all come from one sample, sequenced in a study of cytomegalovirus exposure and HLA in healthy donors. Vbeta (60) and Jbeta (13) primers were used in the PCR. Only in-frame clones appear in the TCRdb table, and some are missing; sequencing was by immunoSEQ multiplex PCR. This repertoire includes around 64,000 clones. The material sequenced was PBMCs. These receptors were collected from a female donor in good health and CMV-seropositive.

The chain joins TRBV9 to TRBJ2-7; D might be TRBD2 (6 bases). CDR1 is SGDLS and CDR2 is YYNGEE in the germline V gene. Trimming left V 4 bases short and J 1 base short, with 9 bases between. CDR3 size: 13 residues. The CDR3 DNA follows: TGTGCCAGCAGCTCTGGGGGGTCCTACGAGCAGTACTTC. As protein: CASSSGGSYEQYF.

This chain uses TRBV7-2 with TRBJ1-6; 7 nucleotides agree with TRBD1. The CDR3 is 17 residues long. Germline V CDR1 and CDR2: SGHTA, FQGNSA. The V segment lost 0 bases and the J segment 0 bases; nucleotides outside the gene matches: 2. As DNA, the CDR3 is TGTGCCAGCAGCTTAGCGACAGGGAGCTCCTATAATTCACCCCTCCACTTT. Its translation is CASSLATGSSYNSPLHF.

DNA of the CDR3: TGTGCCAGCAGCCGCGGAAGGGCCTCCGGGAAAGGGGGTAACGAGCAGTACTTC. Protein sequence: CASSRGRASGKGGNEQYF. V gene TRBV4-2 combines with J gene TRBJ2-7, with a weak D call TRBD1 (6 bases). Trimming took 4 bases from V and 5 from J, leaving 27 bases between them. CDR3 length: 18 amino acids. CDR1 and CDR2 from the germline V gene are LGHNA and YNFKEQ.

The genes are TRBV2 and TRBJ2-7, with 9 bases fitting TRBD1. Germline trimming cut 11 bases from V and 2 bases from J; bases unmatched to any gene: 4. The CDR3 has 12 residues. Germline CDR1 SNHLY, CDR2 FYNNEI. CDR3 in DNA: TGTGCCGCCGGGACAGGGCCCTACGAGCAGTACTTC. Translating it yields CAAGTGPYEQYF.

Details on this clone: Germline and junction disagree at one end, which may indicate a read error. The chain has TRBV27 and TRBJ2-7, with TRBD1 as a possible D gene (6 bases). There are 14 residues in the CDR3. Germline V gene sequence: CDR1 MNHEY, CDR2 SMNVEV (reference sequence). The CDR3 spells CTSSLWGRPYEQYF. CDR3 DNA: TGTACCAGCAGTTTATGGGGGCGACCCTACGAGCAGTACTTC.

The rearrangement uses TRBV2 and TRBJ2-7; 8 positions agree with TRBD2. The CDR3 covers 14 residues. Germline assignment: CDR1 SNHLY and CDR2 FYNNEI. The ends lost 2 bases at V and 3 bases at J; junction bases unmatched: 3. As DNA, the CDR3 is TGTGCCAGCAGTGAATGGCGGGAGGTCTACGAGCAGTACTTC. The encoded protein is CASSEWREVYEQYF.

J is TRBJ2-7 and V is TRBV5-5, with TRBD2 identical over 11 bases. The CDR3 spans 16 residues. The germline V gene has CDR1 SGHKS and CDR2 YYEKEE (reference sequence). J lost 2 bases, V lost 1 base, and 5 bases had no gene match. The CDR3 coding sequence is TGTGCCAGCAGCTTGACTAGCGGGGGCGTTCCCTACGAGCAGTACTTC. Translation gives CASSLTSGGVPYEQYF.

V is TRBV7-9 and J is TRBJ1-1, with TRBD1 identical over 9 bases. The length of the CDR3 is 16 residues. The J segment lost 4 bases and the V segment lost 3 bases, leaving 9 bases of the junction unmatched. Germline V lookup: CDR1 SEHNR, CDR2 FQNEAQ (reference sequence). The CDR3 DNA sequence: TGTGCCAGCAGCTTGGGACAGGGTTTTTCAAGCACTGAAGCTTTCTTT. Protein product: CASSLGQGFSSTEAFF.

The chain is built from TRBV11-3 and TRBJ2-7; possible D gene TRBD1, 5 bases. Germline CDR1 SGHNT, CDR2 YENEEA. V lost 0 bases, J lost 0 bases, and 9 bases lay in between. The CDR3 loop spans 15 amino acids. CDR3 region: CASSLDHDSSYEQYF. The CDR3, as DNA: TGTGCCAGCAGCTTAGATCACGACAGCTCCTACGAGCAGTACTTC. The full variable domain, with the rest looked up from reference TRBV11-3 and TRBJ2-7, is EAGVVQSPRYKIIEKKQPVAFWCNPISGHNTLYWYLQNLGQGPELLIRYENEEAVDDSQLPKDRFSAERLKGVDSTLKIQPAELGDSAVYLCASSLDHDSSYEQYFGPGTRLTVT.

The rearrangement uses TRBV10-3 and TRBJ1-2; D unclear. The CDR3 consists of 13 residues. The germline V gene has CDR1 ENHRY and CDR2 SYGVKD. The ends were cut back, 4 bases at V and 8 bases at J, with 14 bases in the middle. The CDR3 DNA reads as TGTGCCATCAGTGCCCTTCACGCGGAAGGCTACACCTTC. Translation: CAISALHAEGYTF.